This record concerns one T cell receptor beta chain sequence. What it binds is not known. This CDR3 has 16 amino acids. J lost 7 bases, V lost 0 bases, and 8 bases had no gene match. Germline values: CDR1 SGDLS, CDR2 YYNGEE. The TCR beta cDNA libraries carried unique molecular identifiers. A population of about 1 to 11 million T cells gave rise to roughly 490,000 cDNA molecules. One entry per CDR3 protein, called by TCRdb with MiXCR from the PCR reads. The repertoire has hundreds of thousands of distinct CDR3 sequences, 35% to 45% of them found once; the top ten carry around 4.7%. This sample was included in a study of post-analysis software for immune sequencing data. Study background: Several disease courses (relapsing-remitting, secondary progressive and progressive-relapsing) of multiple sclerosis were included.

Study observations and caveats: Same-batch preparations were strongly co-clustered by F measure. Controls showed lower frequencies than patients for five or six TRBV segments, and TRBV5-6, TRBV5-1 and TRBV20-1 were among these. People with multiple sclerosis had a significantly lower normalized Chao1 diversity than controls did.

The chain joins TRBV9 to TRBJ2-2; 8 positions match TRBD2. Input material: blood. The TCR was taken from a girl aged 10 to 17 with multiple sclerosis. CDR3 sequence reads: CASSVAVGGASGELFF. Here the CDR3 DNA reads TGTGCCAGCAGCGTAGCGGTCGGGGGGGCGAGCGGGGAGCTGTTTTTT.